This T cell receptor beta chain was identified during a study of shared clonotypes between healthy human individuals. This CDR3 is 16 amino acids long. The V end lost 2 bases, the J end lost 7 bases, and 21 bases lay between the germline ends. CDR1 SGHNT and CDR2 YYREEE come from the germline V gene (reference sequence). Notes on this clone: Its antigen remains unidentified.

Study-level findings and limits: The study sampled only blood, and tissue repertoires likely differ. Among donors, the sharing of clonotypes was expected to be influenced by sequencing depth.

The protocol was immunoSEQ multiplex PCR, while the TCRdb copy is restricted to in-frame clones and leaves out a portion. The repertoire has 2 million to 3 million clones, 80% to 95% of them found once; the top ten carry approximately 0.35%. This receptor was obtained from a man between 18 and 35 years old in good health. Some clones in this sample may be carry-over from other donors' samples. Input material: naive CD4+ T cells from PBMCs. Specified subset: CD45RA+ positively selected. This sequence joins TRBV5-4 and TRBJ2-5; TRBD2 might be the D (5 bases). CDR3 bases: TGTGCCAGCAGCTTCCGCGAGGACTCTAGCCCAGGGACCCAGTACTTC. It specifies CASSFREDSSPGTQYF.